Each of the 18 T cell receptor beta chains below was sequenced from the same sample in a study of chronic HIV infection and antiretroviral therapy. TCRdb reprocessed the 5' RACE reads with MiXCR, giving one entry per CDR3 protein. The sample carries 40,000 or so distinct CDR3 sequences, more than 8% recorded once. The sample consisted of peripheral blood. These receptors originate from an adult who had HIV and had not received antiretroviral therapy, or was an uninfected healthy control (not recorded which).

J is TRBJ1-1 and V is TRBV30; D remains unclear. The CDR3 runs to 14 residues. The V gene lost 0 bases and the J gene lost 6 bases, with 14 bases spanning the gap. Germline values: CDR1 GTSNPN, CDR2 SVGIG (reference sequence). The CDR3 loop is CAWSVQWVNAEAFF. For the CDR3, the DNA is TGTGCCTGGAGTGTACAGTGGGTTAACGCTGAAGCTTTCTTT.

With respect to this clonotype: This clone may be a read error of a much larger clone one base away. This chain links TRBV28 with TRBJ2-1, with TRBD1 matching 7 bases. Germline V gene data show CDR1 as MDHEN and CDR2 as SYDVKM. The CDR3 spans 13 residues. CDR3: CVSTGTVYNEQFF. CDR3 DNA: TGTGTCAGCACCGGGACAGTCTACAATGAGCAGTTCTTC. The full variable domain, rest sourced from reference TRBV28 and TRBJ2-1, is DVKVTQSSRYLVKRTGEKVFLECVQDMDHENMFWYRQDPGLGLRLIYFSYDVKMKEKGDIPEGYSVSREKKERFSLILESASTNQTSMYLCVSTGTVYNEQFFGPGTRLTVL.

This clonotype was counted at least ten times. This sequence joins TRBV4-1 and TRBJ2-3; TRBD2 is a possible D gene (6 bases). The CDR3 spans 16 residues. V was clipped by 1 base and J by 5 bases, with 16 bases between them. CDR1 and CDR2 (germline): MGHRA, YSYEKL. CDR3 amino acids: CASSQGEVGRKDTQYF. DNA of the CDR3: TGCGCCAGCAGCCAAGGGGAGGTCGGGAGAAAAGATACGCAGTATTTT.

This clonotype was seen many times. The V call is TRBV12-3 or TRBV12-4, the J call TRBJ2-3, with 8 bases matching TRBD1. This CDR3 contains 15 residues. V shed 3 bases and J 4 bases; nucleotides not matched to a gene: 6. The CDR3 sequence: CASSLKQGGPDTQYF. In nucleotides, the CDR3 is TGTGCCAGCAGTTTGAAACAGGGGGGACCAGATACGCAGTATTTT.

In the case of this clonotype: This may come from a read error, since a much larger clone is one base off. The gene calls are TRBV28 and TRBJ2-5, with 7 nucleotides matching TRBD1. This CDR3 has 13 residues. CDR1 and CDR2 from the germline V gene are MDHEN and SYDVKM. Trimming at V came to 5 bases and at J to 2 bases, leaving 2 bases not matched to a gene. The CDR3 sequence: CASSPGQQETQYF. As DNA, the CDR3 is TGTGCCAGCAGTCCGGGACAGCAAGAGACCCAGTACTTC.

This clonotype has a handful of counts. V is TRBV28 and J is TRBJ1-1, with D unclear. The V end was cut by 5 bases, the J end by 6 bases, with 19 bases between. Germline V gene data show CDR1 as MDHEN and CDR2 as SYDVKM. CDR3 size: 15 residues. The CDR3 here is CASSQIPNLSAEAFF. In nucleotides, the CDR3 is TGTGCCAGCAGTCAAATCCCAAACCTTTCCGCTGAAGCTTTCTTT. Together with reference TRBV28 and TRBJ1-1, the CDR3 gives the full variable domain: DVKVTQSSRYLVKRTGEKVFLECVQDMDHENMFWYRQDPGLGLRLIYFSYDVKMKEKGDIPEGYSVSREKKERFSLILESASTNQTSMYLCASSQIPNLSAEAFFGQGTRLTVV.

This clonotype was seen repeatedly, ten times or more. J is TRBJ2-1 and V is TRBV7-8; TRBD2 matches at 12 bases. CDR1 and CDR2 (germline): SGHVS, FQNEAQ. V trimming: 5 bases; J trimming: 7 bases; junction bases outside the gene matches: 12. CDR3 length equals 17 residues. The CDR3 region is CASSRRPTSGRVNEQFF. The CDR3 DNA reads TGTGCCAGCAGCCGCCGCCCGACTAGCGGGAGAGTTAATGAGCAGTTCTTC.

This clonotype was detected many times. V and J are TRBV29-1 and TRBJ2-7; 7 nucleotides line up with TRBD2. Germline loops: CDR1 SQVTM, CDR2 ANQGSEA. CDR3 length: 15 residues. J lost 0 bases, V lost 6 bases, and 11 bases had no gene match. CDR3 amino acids: CSVVRLAESSYEQYF. CDR3 nucleotide sequence: TGCAGCGTCGTTCGACTAGCAGAAAGCTCCTACGAGCAGTACTTC.

There are a few counts of this clonotype. The chain links TRBV20-1 to TRBJ1-1; 8 bases are shared with TRBD1. CDR1 and CDR2 (germline): DFQATT, SNEGSKA (reference sequence). CDR3 size: 16 residues. Trimming removed 6 bases from V and 1 base from J; junction bases left unmatched: 13. In nucleotides, the CDR3 is TGCAGTGCCCTATACCGGGACAGGCCAACGAACACTGAAGCTTTCTTT. Translating it yields CSALYRDRPTNTEAFF.

This clonotype was seen more than once but under ten times. The CDR3 nucleotides are TGTGCCAGCAGCACGGACAGGGGATATGAGCAGTACTTC. This codes for CASSTDRGYEQYF. The chain employs TRBV9 and TRBJ2-7, with TRBD1 matching over 9 bases. Losses at the gene ends were 4 bases for V and 7 bases for J; bases not matched to a gene: 6. Germline V gene sequence: CDR1 SGDLS, CDR2 YYNGEE. The CDR3 consists of 13 residues.

The chain links TRBV7-2 to TRBJ1-1, with D perhaps TRBD1 (5 bases). Germline V gene sequence: CDR1 SGHTA, CDR2 FQGNSA. Between the trimmed V and J ends, which lost 3 bases and 4 bases, there was a span of 9 bases. The CDR3 loop spans 13 amino acids. CDR3 loop: CASSFLDSTEAFF. CDR3 nucleotides: TGTGCCAGCAGCTTTCTCGACAGCACTGAAGCTTTCTTT.

This clonotype was seen a handful of times. The genes are TRBV20-1 and TRBJ2-2; D is unclear. The CDR3 covers 13 residues. Germline V CDR1 and CDR2: DFQATT, SNEGSKA (reference sequence). Trimming removed 4 bases from V and 6 bases from J, with 12 bases in between. CDR3 coding DNA: TGCAGTGCTACGTCTAGAAGGTCCGGGGAGCTGTTTTTT. Translation: CSATSRRSGELFF.

This clonotype has more than one count but fewer than ten. This chain connects TRBV28 to TRBJ2-3; no reliable D call. From germline, CDR1 is MDHEN and CDR2 SYDVKM. This CDR3 spans 15 amino acids. V lost 5 bases, J lost 0 bases, and 12 bases lay in between. CDR3 sequence reads: CASSPPTVSTDTQYF. The CDR3 coding sequence is TGTGCCAGCAGTCCCCCGACGGTTAGCACAGATACGCAGTATTTT.

This clonotype has a count of ten or more. The rearrangement joins TRBV6-1 to TRBJ1-3; tentatively, D is TRBD1 (6 bases). V lost 6 bases and J 9 bases, leaving 21 bases between the germline ends. This CDR3 has 15 residues. The V gene's germline CDR1 is MNHNS and CDR2 SASEGT. The CDR3 region is CASRIDQTGAGTIYF. The CDR3 DNA sequence: TGTGCCAGCAGGATTGACCAGACAGGCGCCGGCACCATATATTTT.

This clonotype has just a few counts. The chain uses TRBV28 and TRBJ1-1; D is perhaps TRBD1 (5 bases). This CDR3 is 16 amino acids long. Germline-derived CDR1 and CDR2 are MDHEN and SYDVKM. Trimming stripped 5 bases from V and 0 bases from J, with 16 bases between. This chain's CDR3 is CASSPPSGRVNTEAFF. For the CDR3, the DNA is TGTGCCAGCAGTCCCCCCTCGGGCAGGGTGAACACTGAAGCTTTCTTT.

The chain employs TRBV11-3 and TRBJ2-5; 7 positions match TRBD2. The germline CDR1 and CDR2 sequences are SGHNT and YENEEA. The CDR3 extends over 14 amino acids. The trim removed 5 bases at V and 1 base at J, leaving 4 bases unmatched. This CDR3 reads CASSPGTTQETQYF. For the CDR3, the DNA is TGTGCCAGCAGCCCGGGGACTACCCAAGAGACCCAGTACTTC. Combining the CDR3 with reference TRBV11-3 and TRBJ2-5 gives the whole variable domain EAGVVQSPRYKIIEKKQPVAFWCNPISGHNTLYWYLQNLGQGPELLIRYENEEAVDDSQLPKDRFSAERLKGVDSTLKIQPAELGDSAVYLCASSPGTTQETQYFGPGTRLLVL.

This clonotype turned up a few times. The chain uses TRBV29-1 and TRBJ2-3; 8 bases are shared with TRBD2. Germline lookup yields CDR1 SQVTM and CDR2 ANQGSEA. Trimming at V came to 5 bases and at J to 13 bases, leaving 8 bases not matched to a gene. The length of the CDR3 is 11 residues. The CDR3 sequence is CSVKFSGRKYF. In nucleotides, the CDR3 is TGCAGCGTTAAATTCAGCGGGAGAAAGTATTTT.

The sample holds many counts of this clonotype. V and J are TRBV5-1 and TRBJ1-1; D is ambiguous. From germline, CDR1 is SGHRS and CDR2 YFSETQ. V was clipped by 1 base and J by 3 bases, with 4 bases between them. The CDR3 loop spans 12 amino acids. The chain's CDR3 is CASSLSDTEAFF. The DNA of the CDR3 is TGCGCCAGCAGCTTGAGCGACACTGAAGCTTTCTTT.